The clone carrying this T cell receptor (beta chain) showed up many times. V lost 5 bases, J lost 6 bases, and 7 bases stayed unmatched. CDR1 is SQVTM and CDR2 is ANQGSEA in the germline V gene. The CDR3 has 14 residues. There were TCR beta CDR3 regions amplified from RNA transcripts. The HTBI primer set was used in a first-round RT-PCR of the TCR CDR3. Via MiXCR, TCRdb re-called the multiplex PCR reads, giving one row per CDR3 protein. The sample has over 200,000 distinct CDR3 sequences; roughly 15% are singletons. These data are taken from a study of T cells in Graves' hyperthyroidism and ophthalmopathy.

This sequence joins TRBV29-1 and TRBJ1-6, with TRBD1 identical over 7 bases. The receptor comes from a woman in her thirties or forties with Graves' hyperthyroidism that later progressed to Graves' ophthalmopathy. The material sequenced was blood. The CDR3 reads CSVRTGEFNSPLHF. The CDR3 DNA reads as TGCAGCGTTCGCACAGGGGAGTTTAATTCACCCCTCCACTTT.